These 10 T cell receptor beta chains were sequenced from one sample in a study of vaccination effects on CD4 cells after COVID-19. For these TCRs, the target antigens are not known. Using viral peptide pools, the ViraFEST assay grew out antigen-specific CD4+ T cells prior to sequencing. Researchers isolated CD4+ T cells once ten to eleven days of culture had elapsed. The data were produced by immunoSEQ multiplex PCR, yet TCRdb's version contains in-frame clones alone and is incomplete. The data show just over 20,000 clones, with about 70% seen just once and roughly 16% held by the top ten. This specimen consisted of CD4+ T cells from PBMCs cultured with HCoV-229E spike peptides, obtained before COVID-19 vaccination. These receptors all stem from a human donor who received a COVID-19 vaccine.

The rearrangement uses TRBV4-2 and TRBJ1-3; TRBD1 aligns across 7 bases. V was pared by 4 bases and J by 0 bases, with 12 bases of the junction left unmatched. Germline CDR1 is LGHNA and CDR2 is YNFKEQ. There are 18 residues in the CDR3. Written as DNA, the CDR3 is TGTGCCAGCAGCCGAGACCTGGGACAGCTTCCCTCTGGAAACACCATATATTTT. Its translation is CASSRDLGQLPSGNTIYF.

The chain links TRBV9 to TRBJ2-5; D is perhaps TRBD2 (6 bases). Deletions cut 5 bases from V and 2 bases from J, with 10 bases between. Germline CDR1 is SGDLS and CDR2 is YYNGEE. This CDR3 contains 13 residues. CDR3 bases: TGTGCCAGCAGTAGGGACTTTCAAGAGACCCAGTACTTC. It yields the protein CASSRDFQETQYF. Combining the CDR3 with reference TRBV9 and TRBJ2-5 gives the whole variable domain DSGVTQTPKHLITATGQRVTLRCSPRSGDLSVYWYQQSLDQGLQFLIQYYNGEERAKGNILERFSAQQFPDLHSELNLSSLELGDSALYFCASSRDFQETQYFGPGTRLLVL.

The rearrangement joins TRBV19 to TRBJ2-7; 9 nucleotides match TRBD1. Trimming removed 6 bases from V and 5 bases from J; junction bases left unmatched: 20. Germline-derived CDR1 and CDR2 are LNHDA and SQIVND (reference sequence). CDR3 length equals 18 residues. The chain's CDR3 is CASSLDTNIGTGTDEQYF. The CDR3 DNA reads TGTGCCAGTAGCCTTGACACGAATATAGGGACAGGGACGGACGAGCAGTACTTC.

J is TRBJ2-5 and V is TRBV10-3, with 7 bases fitting TRBD2. The length of the CDR3 is 15 residues. The germline CDR1 and CDR2 sequences are ENHRY and SYGVKD. Unmatched junction bases numbered 5, after V lost 0 bases and J lost 4 bases. As DNA, the CDR3 is TGTGCCATCAGTGAGTCGGGCAGGGAGGGAGAGACCCAGTACTTC. It is translated as CAISESGREGETQYF.

The chain links TRBV3-1 (or the pseudogene TRBV3-2) to TRBJ2-3; 7 bases are shared with TRBD1. Germline values: CDR1 LGHDT, CDR2 YNNKEL (reference sequence). V lost 1 base, J lost 2 bases, and 3 bases stayed unmatched. This CDR3 is built from 15 residues. In nucleotides, the CDR3 is TGTGCCAGCAGCCAAGTACAGGGGTACACAGATACGCAGTATTTT. Protein sequence: CASSQVQGYTDTQYF.

Only one count was recorded for this clone. The chain combines TRBV30 with TRBJ1-2; TRBD1 aligns across 8 bases. CDR3 length equals 14 residues. V was clipped by 2 bases and J by 4 bases; unmatched bases: 6. Germline CDR1 reads GTSNPN; CDR2 reads SVGIG (reference sequence). CDR3 sequence: CAWSSGTGPYGYTF. CDR3 coding DNA: TGTGCCTGGAGTTCCGGGACAGGACCCTATGGCTACACCTTC.

This sequence joins TRBV5-4 and TRBJ2-1; unclear D gene. Deletions cut 6 bases from V and 3 bases from J, with 16 bases between. The CDR3 length is 15 residues. Germline CDR1 reads SGHNT; CDR2 reads YYREEE (reference sequence). The CDR3 is CASTERGGLYNEQFF. The CDR3 DNA reads as TGTGCCAGCACCGAGAGAGGTGGGCTCTACAATGAGCAGTTCTTC.

As regards this clone: The sample contains more than one DNA sequence encoding this CDR3. This chain joins TRBV19 and TRBJ2-7; D is unresolved. The CDR3 covers 12 residues. Between the trimmed V and J ends, which lost 5 bases and 1 base, there was a span of 6 bases. Germline-derived CDR1 and CDR2 are LNHDA and SQIVND (reference sequence). The CDR3 region has the DNA TGTGCCAGTAGTGAGAGTTCCTACGAGCAGTACTTC. Its protein product is CASSESSYEQYF.

The chain employs TRBV7-2 and TRBJ1-2; no reliable D call. From germline, CDR1 is SGHTA and CDR2 FQGNSA. V lost 5 bases to trimming and J lost 0 bases, with 10 bases between them. This CDR3 is 14 amino acids long. DNA of the CDR3: TGTGCCAGCAGCCCCCGCGGGGCTAACTATGGCTACACCTTC. Its translation: CASSPRGANYGYTF.

This sequence joins TRBV19 and TRBJ2-1; 8 bases are a match to TRBD1. The trim removed 3 bases at V and 0 bases at J, leaving 22 bases unmatched. The CDR3 totals 22 residues. The germline CDR1 and CDR2 sequences are LNHDA and SQIVND (reference sequence). CDR3 coding DNA: TGTGCCAGTAGTATTTTCCCCCACTCGACAGGGGCGCACACGGGCTCCTACAATGAGCAGTTCTTC. It codes for CASSIFPHSTGAHTGSYNEQFF.